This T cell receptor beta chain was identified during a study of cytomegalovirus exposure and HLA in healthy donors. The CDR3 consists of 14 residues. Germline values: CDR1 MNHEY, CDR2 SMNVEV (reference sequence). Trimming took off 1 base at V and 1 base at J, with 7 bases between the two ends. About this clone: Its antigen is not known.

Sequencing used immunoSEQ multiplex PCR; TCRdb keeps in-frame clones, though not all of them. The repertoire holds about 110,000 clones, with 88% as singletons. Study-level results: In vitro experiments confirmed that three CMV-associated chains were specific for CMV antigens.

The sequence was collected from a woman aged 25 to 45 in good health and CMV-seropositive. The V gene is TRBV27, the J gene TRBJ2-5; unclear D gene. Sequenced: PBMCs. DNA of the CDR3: TGTGCCAGCAGTTTATACGGAGCCCAAGAGACCCAGTACTTC. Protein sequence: CASSLYGAQETQYF.